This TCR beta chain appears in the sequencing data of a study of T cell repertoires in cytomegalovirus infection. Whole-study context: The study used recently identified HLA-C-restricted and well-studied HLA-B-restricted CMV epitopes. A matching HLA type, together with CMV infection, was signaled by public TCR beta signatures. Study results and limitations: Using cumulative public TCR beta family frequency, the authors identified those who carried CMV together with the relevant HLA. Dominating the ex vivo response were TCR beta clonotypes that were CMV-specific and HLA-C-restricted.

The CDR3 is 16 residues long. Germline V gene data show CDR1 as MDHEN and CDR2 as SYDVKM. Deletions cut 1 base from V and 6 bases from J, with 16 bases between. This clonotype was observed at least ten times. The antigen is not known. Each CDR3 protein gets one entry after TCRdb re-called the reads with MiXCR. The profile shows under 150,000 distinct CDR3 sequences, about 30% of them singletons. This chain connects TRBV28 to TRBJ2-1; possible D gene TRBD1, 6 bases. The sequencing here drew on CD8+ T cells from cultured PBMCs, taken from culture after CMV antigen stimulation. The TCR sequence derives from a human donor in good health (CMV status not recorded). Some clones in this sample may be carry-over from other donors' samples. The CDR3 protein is CASSLLDSPLRNEQFF. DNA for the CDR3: TGTGCCAGCAGTTTATTGGACAGCCCACTACGCAATGAGCAGTTCTTC.